Described below is a single T cell receptor (beta chain) sequence and its context. Its binding antigen is unknown. No base qualities exist here, and no much larger clone lies one base off it. These data belong to a study of blood T cell repertoires in COVID-19 (dated by TCRdb to the early 2020s). Some background on the complete study: Samples from collaborators originated in the United States, Italy and Spain and spanned both the acute and convalescent phases of COVID-19. The material from the prospective study consisted of cDNA or gDNA derived from T cells, B-cell-depleted T cells, or PBMCs. Subjects who had been exposed to COVID-19, were actively infected with it, or had recovered from it provided the deeply sampled blood TCRbeta repertoires that made up the dataset. A freely available public database, intended as a resource for researchers studying the immune response to SARS-CoV-2, is where the repertoires were released. Samples came from the ongoing ImmuneRACE study (first 160 participants) plus 1,254 subjects from 6 global collaborators. A de-identified subject ID, COVID-19 status, age in years and sex were almost always included in the sample metadata. HLA class I and class II types, where available, came from metadata supplied by the sample provider rather than from assay-based typing.

CDR1 and CDR2 are drawn from the germline V gene: KGHSH, LQKENI. From the cysteine through the phenylalanine, the CDR3 covers 14 amino acids. Only the CDR3 part of the read is kept: 42 bases, read in frame from the first base. V is clipped by 2 bases and J by 1 base, and the sequence between their germline boundaries is 8 bases long. Study-level results and caveats: How much clinical and demographic metadata was included differed by source and by participant, and the metadata was provided uncurated.

TCRbeta CDR3 regions were amplified from genomic DNA using the immunoSEQ Assay, a bias-controlled multiplex PCR. The original pipeline was this. Nucleated cell counts per sample were estimated from amplification of reference gene primers within the assay. To quantify the absolute abundance of each unique TCRbeta CDR3 rearrangement, sequence reads were collapsed and filtered. For each sample, productive Simpson clonality was calculated by taking the square root of Simpson's diversity index across productive rearrangements. Sourced from immuneACCESS, this table was stored by TCRdb with only in-frame sequences that have V and J called. A share of the clones is absent; for the studies checked, an unresolved V gene accounts for under half, and the remainder has no known explanation. Clonal size and the V and J genes are those of that table, whereas D and trimming came from the DNA. The sample profile shows about 160,000 clones; roughly 80% of them were found once. The ten biggest clones cover about 8.3% of the sample.

The collaborating institutions used their own protocols to collect whole blood in K2EDTA tubes. For TCRbeta analysis, collaborators shipped samples as frozen whole blood, isolated PBMCs, or DNA extracted from either of those sample types. Sequencing used peripheral blood. This sequence uses TRBV18 and TRBJ1-1; the D segment cannot be called with confidence. The sequence came from a man in his 60s with acute or convalescent COVID-19. CDR3 sequence: CASSPSSQNTEAFF. The DNA reads TGTGCCAGCTCACCATCGAGTCAGAACACTGAAGCTTTCTTT.